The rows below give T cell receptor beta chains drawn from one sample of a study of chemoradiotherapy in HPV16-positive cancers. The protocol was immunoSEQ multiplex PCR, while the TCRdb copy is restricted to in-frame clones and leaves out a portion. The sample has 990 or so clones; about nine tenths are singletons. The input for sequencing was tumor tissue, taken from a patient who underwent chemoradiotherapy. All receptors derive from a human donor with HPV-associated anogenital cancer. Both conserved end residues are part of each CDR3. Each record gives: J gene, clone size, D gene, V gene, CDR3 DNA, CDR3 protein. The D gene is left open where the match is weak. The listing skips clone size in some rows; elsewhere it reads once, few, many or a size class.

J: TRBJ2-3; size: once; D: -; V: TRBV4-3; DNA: TGCGCCAGCAGCCAAGAGACGGGGGGCCCAGATACGCAGTATTTT; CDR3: CASSQETGGPDTQYF
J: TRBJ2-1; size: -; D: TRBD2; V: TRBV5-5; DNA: TGTGCCAGCAGCTTAGGAGGACGGGGGGGCCAAGGTGAGCAGTTCTTC; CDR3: CASSLGGRGGQGEQFF
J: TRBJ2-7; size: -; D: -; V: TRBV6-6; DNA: TGTGCCAGCAGCCCCTGGCAGGCGTCCTACGAGCAGTACTTC; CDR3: CASSPWQASYEQYF
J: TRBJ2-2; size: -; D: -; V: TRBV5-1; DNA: TGCGCCAGCAGCTTGGCCAGGGGAACCGGGGAGCTGTTTTTT; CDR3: CASSLARGTGELFF
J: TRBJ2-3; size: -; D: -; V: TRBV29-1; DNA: TGCAGCGTTCGGGGGCCCGCGCAGTTGTCGCAGTATTTT; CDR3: CSVRGPAQLSQYF
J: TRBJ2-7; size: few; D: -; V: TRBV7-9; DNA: TGTGCCAGCAGCTTTTCATTCGGGCAGGGGGGTCACGAGCAGTACTTC; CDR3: CASSFSFGQGGHEQYF
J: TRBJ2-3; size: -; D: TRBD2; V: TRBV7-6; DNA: TGTGCCAGCAGCTTTACTAGCGGGGCCCCCAGCACAGATACGCAGTATTTT; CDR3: CASSFTSGAPSTDTQYF
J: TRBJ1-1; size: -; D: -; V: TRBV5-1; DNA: TGCGCCAGCAGCAGGGGGGTTGAAGCTTTCTTT; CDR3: CASSRGVEAFF
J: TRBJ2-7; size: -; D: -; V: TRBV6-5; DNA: TGTGCCAGCCGTCTCGGAGGCGAGCAGTACTTC; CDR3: CASRLGGEQYF
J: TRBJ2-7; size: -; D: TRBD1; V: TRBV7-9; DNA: TGTGCCAGCAGCTTTCGACAGGGGACCTCCTACGAGCAGTACTTC; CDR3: CASSFRQGTSYEQYF
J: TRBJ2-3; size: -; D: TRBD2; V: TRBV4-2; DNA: TGTGCCAGCAGCCAAGGACTAGCGGGGGGGCCTAGCACAGATACGCAGTATTTT; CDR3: CASSQGLAGGPSTDTQYF
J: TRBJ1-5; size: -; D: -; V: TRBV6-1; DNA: TGTGCCAGCAGGGAACTACAAACCGGTTATCAGCCCCAGCATTTT; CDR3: CASRELQTGYQPQHF
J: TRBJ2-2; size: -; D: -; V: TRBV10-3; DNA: TGTGCCATCAGTGAGTCGAGGGGGGGGCTGGACACCGGGGAGCTGTTTTTT; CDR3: CAISESRGGLDTGELFF
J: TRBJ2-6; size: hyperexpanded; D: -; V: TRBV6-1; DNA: TGTGCCAGCAGTGAAGATCAGTCTGGGGCCAACGTCCTGACTTTC; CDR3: CASSEDQSGANVLTF
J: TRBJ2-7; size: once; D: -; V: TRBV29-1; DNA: TGCAGCGTTGAGGTAGGCGCCTACGAGCAGTACTTC; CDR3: CSVEVGAYEQYF
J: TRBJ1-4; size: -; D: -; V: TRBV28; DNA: TGTGCCAGCAGGTCCTCTCGGGAAAAACTGTTTTTT; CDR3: CASRSSREKLFF
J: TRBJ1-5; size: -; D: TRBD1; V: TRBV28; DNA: TGTGCCAGCAGCTCAACCGGGACAGGGTTTTCGGTCGATCAGCCCCAGCATTTT; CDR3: CASSSTGTGFSVDQPQHF
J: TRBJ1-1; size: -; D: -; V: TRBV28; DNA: TGTGCCAGCAGTTTATCGATGGTCCTACCTGAAGCTTTCTTT; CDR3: CASSLSMVLPEAFF
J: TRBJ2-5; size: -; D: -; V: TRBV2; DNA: TGTGCCAGCAGTGAAAGCTTGACAGGAGGGACCCAGTACTTC; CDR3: CASSESLTGGTQYF
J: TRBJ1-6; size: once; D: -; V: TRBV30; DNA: TGTGCCTGGAGTGTACTTGGTACTCATAATTCACCCCTCCACTTT; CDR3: CAWSVLGTHNSPLHF
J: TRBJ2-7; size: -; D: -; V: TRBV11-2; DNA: TGTGCCAGCAGCTTAGAGGCTAGTTGGTCCTACGAGCAGTACTTC; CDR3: CASSLEASWSYEQYF
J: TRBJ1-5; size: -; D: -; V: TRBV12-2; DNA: TGTGCAAGTACTCAGGGTTGCAATCAGCCCCAGCATTTT; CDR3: CASTQGCNQPQHF
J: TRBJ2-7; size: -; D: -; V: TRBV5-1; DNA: TGCGCCAGCAGCTTAGGAGGGCAGCCGACCTACGAGCAGTACTTC; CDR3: CASSLGGQPTYEQYF
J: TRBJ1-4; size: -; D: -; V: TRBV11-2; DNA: TGTGCCAGCAGCGTTTCAACTAATGAAAAACTGTTTTTT; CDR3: CASSVSTNEKLFF
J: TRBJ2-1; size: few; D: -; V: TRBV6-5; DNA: TGTGCCAGCAGTATGGCTAGCTACAATGAGCAGTTCTTC; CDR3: CASSMASYNEQFF
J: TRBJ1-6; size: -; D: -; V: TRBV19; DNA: TGTGCCAGTAGTACAGGGGCCCAGCTCTATAATTCACCCCTCCACTTT; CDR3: CASSTGAQLYNSPLHF
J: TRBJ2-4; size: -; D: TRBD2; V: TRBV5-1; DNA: TGCGCCAGCAGCTTGTGGGGGGGGACGGCCAAAAACATTCAGTACTTC; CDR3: CASSLWGGTAKNIQYF
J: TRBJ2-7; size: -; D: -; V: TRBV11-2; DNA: TGTGCCAGCAGCTTAGATCGACAATACGAGCAGTACTTC; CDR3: CASSLDRQYEQYF
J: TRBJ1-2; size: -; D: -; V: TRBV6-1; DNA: TGTGCCAGCAGGCTGGGGCCTGGGATTGAAAATGGCTACACCTTC; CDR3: CASRLGPGIENGYTF
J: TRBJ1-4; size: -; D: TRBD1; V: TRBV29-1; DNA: TGCAGCGTTACAGGGGATAATGAAAAACTGTTTTTT; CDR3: CSVTGDNEKLFF
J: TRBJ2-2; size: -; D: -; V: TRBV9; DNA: TGTGCCAGCAGCGTAGTGGGGTCCCAGGGGGGGGAGCTGTTTTTT; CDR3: CASSVVGSQGGELFF
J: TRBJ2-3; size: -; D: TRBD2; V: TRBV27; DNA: TGTGCCAGCAGCCGTCTAGCGGGAGTTCCAGATACGCAGTATTTT; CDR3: CASSRLAGVPDTQYF
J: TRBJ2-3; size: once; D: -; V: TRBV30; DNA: TGTGCCTGGAGTCCTCGGCGGGTCAGGGGTACAGATACGCAGTATTTT; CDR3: CAWSPRRVRGTDTQYF
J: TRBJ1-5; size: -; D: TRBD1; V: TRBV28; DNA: TGTGCCAGCTTCGAGACAGGGACGGGTCAGCCCCAGCATTTT; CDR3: CASFETGTGQPQHF
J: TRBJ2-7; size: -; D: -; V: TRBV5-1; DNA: TGCGCCAGCAGCCCTTCAGGGACACCGAGGCCTTACGAGCAGTACTTC; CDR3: CASSPSGTPRPYEQYF
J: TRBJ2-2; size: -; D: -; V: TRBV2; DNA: TGTGCCAGCAGTGTGAGGGGAACCGGGGAGCTGTTTTTT; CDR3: CASSVRGTGELFF
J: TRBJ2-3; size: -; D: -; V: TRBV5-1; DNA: TGCGCCAGCAGCTTGCCCGGACAGACAGATACGCAGTATTTT; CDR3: CASSLPGQTDTQYF
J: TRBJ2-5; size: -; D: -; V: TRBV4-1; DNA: TGCGCCAGCAGCCAAGATCTGGGGCGGGGGCCTCGGGAGACCCAGTACTTC; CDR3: CASSQDLGRGPRETQYF
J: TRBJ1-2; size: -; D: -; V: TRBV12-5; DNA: TGTGCTACACGTCCGGACCGAGAAAGATATGGCTACACCTTC; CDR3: CATRPDRERYGYTF
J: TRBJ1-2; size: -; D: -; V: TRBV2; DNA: TGTGCCAGCACTCAAGGGGATTGGTATGGCTACACCTTC; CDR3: CASTQGDWYGYTF
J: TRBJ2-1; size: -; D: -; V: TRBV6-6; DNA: TGTGCCAGCAGCGACGGCTACAATGAGCAGTTCTTC; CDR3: CASSDGYNEQFF
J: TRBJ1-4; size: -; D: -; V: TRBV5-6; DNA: TGTGCCAGCAGCTTGGGGCGGGACACAAAACTGTTTTTT; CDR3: CASSLGRDTKLFF
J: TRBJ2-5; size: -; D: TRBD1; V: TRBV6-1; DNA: TGTGCCAGCAGTGAGGAAACAGGGGTAGGGACCCAGTACTTC; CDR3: CASSEETGVGTQYF
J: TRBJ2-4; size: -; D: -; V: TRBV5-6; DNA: TGTGCCAGCAGCTTGGATCGGAACATTCAGTACTTC; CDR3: CASSLDRNIQYF
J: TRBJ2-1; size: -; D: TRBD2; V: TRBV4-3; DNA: TGCGCCAGCAGCCAAATAGCGGGGGGGTACAATGAGCAGTTCTTC; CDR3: CASSQIAGGYNEQFF
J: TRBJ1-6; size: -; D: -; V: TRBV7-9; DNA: TGTGCCAGCAGCTTGGCTTACTATAATTCACCCCTCCACTTT; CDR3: CASSLAYYNSPLHF
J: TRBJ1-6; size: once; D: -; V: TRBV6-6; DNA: TGTGCCAGCAGTCCCGGGGCAGGGGATAATTCACCCCTCCACTTT; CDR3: CASSPGAGDNSPLHF
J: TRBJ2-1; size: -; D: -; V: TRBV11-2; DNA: TGTGCCAGCACCCTACGCGATGAGCAGTTCTTC; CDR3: CASTLRDEQFF
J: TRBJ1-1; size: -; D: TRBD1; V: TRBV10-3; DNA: TGTGCCATCCGGGGGCAGGGGGACACTGAAGCTTTCTTT; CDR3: CAIRGQGDTEAFF
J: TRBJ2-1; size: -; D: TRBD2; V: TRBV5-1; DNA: TGCGCCAGCAGCCTGATTAGCGGGAGGAAATACAATGAGCAGTTCTTC; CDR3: CASSLISGRKYNEQFF
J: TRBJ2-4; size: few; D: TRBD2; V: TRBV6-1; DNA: TGTGCCAGCAGTGAAGCGCACGGGGAGGGGAACATTCAGTACTTC; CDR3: CASSEAHGEGNIQYF
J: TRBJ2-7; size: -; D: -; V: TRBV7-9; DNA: TGTGCCAGCAGCCTAGATTGGGACTACGAGCAGTACTTC; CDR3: CASSLDWDYEQYF
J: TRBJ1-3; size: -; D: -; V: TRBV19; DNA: TGTGCCAGTAGCCACAGAGCCTCTGGAAACACCATATATTTT; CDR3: CASSHRASGNTIYF
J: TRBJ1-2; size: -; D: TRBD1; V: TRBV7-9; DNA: TGTGCCAGCAGCCGTGGGACAGTCGCCTATGGCTACACCTTC; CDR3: CASSRGTVAYGYTF
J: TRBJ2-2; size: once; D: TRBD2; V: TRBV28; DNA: TGTGCCAGCAGTTTGAGACTAGCGGGAGTCACCGGGGAGCTGTTTTTT; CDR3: CASSLRLAGVTGELFF
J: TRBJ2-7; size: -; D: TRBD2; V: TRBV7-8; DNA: TGTGCCAGCAGCTTAGAAGCGGGAGTCTCCTACGAGCAGTACTTC; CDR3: CASSLEAGVSYEQYF
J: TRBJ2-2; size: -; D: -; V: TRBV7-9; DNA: TGTGCCAGCAGCTTACGGGTTGGGACGGCGAGCGGGGAGCTGTTTTTT; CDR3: CASSLRVGTASGELFF
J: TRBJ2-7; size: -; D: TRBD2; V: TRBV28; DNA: TGTGCCAGCGAGGCAGGACTAGCGGCCCACGAGCAGTACTTC; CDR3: CASEAGLAAHEQYF
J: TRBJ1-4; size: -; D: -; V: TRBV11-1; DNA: TGTGCCAGCAGCTTAGGACCGGGTTATAATGAAAAACTGTTTTTT; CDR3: CASSLGPGYNEKLFF